These T cell receptor beta chains were read from a single sample in a study of cytomegalovirus exposure and HLA in healthy donors. Clones were sequenced by immunoSEQ multiplex PCR, and TCRdb holds only the in-frame ones, with some missing. The sample has around 200,000 clones, around 80% seen once; the top ten hold roughly 2.6%. Sample: PBMCs. The source of these receptors is an older woman in good health and CMV-seropositive. CDR3s include the opening cysteine and the closing phenylalanine or tryptophan. The D gene is left open where the match is weak. Clone size is stated in some rows and not others, as once, few, many or a class when expanded.

d_call	v_call	clone_size	j_call	cdr3_nt	cdr3_aa
TRBD1	TRBV7-2	.	TRBJ1-2	TGTGCCAGCAGCTTAGACAGGGGGCTTGATGGCTACACCTTC	CASSLDRGLDGYTF
TRBD2	TRBV7-2	once	TRBJ2-5	TGTGCCAGCAGCTTAAGGCTAGCGGGGGGGCACGAGACCCAGTACTTC	CASSLRLAGGHETQYF
.	TRBV5-1	.	TRBJ2-7	TGCGCCAGCAGCTTGGCTAGCTTCGGGTCCTACGAGCAGTACTTC	CASSLASFGSYEQYF
TRBD1	TRBV10-3	.	TRBJ2-7	TGTGCCATCACCCGAGGGGGACAGGGGTCGTACGAGCAGTACTTC	CAITRGGQGSYEQYF
.	TRBV7-2	.	TRBJ1-6	TGTGCCAGCAGCCCCCACCCCCAGGGGAATAATTCACCCCTCCACTTT	CASSPHPQGNNSPLHF
.	TRBV14	.	TRBJ1-2	TGTGCCAGCAGCCAAGCAGGAGGAGACTATGGCTACACCTTC	CASSQAGGDYGYTF
.	TRBV2	.	TRBJ2-1	TGTGCCAGCAGTGATGTAGCGGCCTCCTACAATGAGCAGTTCTTC	CASSDVAASYNEQFF
.	TRBV10-3	.	TRBJ2-1	TGTGCCATCAGTGCGCCTAGTGGTGGTGAGCAGTTCTTC	CAISAPSGGEQFF
.	TRBV19	.	TRBJ1-6	TGTGCCAGTAGTATAACGTCCAGTAACGATTCACCCCTCCACTTT	CASSITSSNDSPLHF
.	TRBV7-9	.	TRBJ2-7	TGTGCCAGCAGCCGTCGACTTGACGGGGAGCAGTACTTC	CASSRRLDGEQYF
TRBD1	TRBV4-1	.	TRBJ1-1	TGCGCCAGCACCCGAACAGGGGGGAACACTGAAGCTTTCTTT	CASTRTGGNTEAFF
.	TRBV7-2	few	TRBJ2-1	TGTGCCAGCAGCTTAGCAGGGAGCCCCTACAATGAGCAGTTCTTC	CASSLAGSPYNEQFF
TRBD1	TRBV7-9	.	TRBJ1-1	TGTTCCAGCAGCTTACCAACCCGATCAGGGGGATCGAACACTGAAGCTTTCTTT	CSSSLPTRSGGSNTEAFF
.	TRBV28	.	TRBJ1-2	TGTGCCACCCGGGGGGCAGGGGCGAGCTATGGCTACACCTTC	CATRGAGASYGYTF
TRBD2	TRBV27	once	TRBJ2-7	TGTGCCAGCAGTTTCCTTCGACTAGCGGGAGAAGACGAGCAGTACTTC	CASSFLRLAGEDEQYF
.	TRBV15	.	TRBJ2-1	TGTGCCACCAGCAGAGATCGGGGGAATGAGCAGTTCTTC	CATSRDRGNEQFF
TRBD2	TRBV5-1	.	TRBJ2-7	TGCGCCAGCAGCTTGGGTAGCGGGAGTACCGAGCAGTACTTC	CASSLGSGSTEQYF
.	TRBV7-2	.	TRBJ1-3	TGTGCCAGCAAGGGGCCGGGAAACACCATATATTTT	CASKGPGNTIYF
.	TRBV18	.	TRBJ1-2	TGTGCCAGCTCACCACCGTCCCAGGGCTATGGCTACACCTTC	CASSPPSQGYGYTF
.	TRBV5-1	.	TRBJ2-2	TGCGCCAGCAGCTTGTTGCCGGGGGTGAACACCGGGGAGCTGTTTTTT	CASSLLPGVNTGELFF
TRBD2	TRBV12-5	.	TRBJ2-1	TGTGCTAGTGGTTTGGTGGCTAGCGGGTTCTACAATGAGCAGTTCTTC	CASGLVASGFYNEQFF
.	TRBV7-9	.	TRBJ1-1	TGTGCCAGCAGCTTAGCGGACGGAGGCGGGGGAGCTTTCTTT	CASSLADGGGGAFF
.	TRBV4-3	.	TRBJ1-2	TGCGCCAGCAGACCTGACCGGGGTGGCTACACCTTC	CASRPDRGGYTF
TRBD2	TRBV29-1	.	TRBJ2-1	TGCAGCGCCCCACCAGGGAGCGGGAGGGATTACAATGAGCAGTTCTTC	CSAPPGSGRDYNEQFF
.	TRBV9	.	TRBJ2-5	TGTGCCAGCAGCCCAGAGGGGGTCACGCAAGAGACCCAGTACTTC	CASSPEGVTQETQYF
.	TRBV10-3	few	TRBJ1-3	TGTGCCATCAGTGAGTCCGTAGGGAGCTCTGGAAACACCATATATTTT	CAISESVGSSGNTIYF
.	TRBV7-6	few	TRBJ2-6	TGTGCCAGCGGTGTCTCGGTCTCTGGGGCCAACGTCCTGACTTTC	CASGVSVSGANVLTF
TRBD1	TRBV5-4	.	TRBJ2-7	TGTGCCAGCAGCTTCCCGGGGACAGGGGGCGCCTACGAGCAGTACTTC	CASSFPGTGGAYEQYF
TRBD1	TRBV18	.	TRBJ2-5	TGTGCCAGCTCCCCGACAGGGGTCGAGACCCAGTACTTC	CASSPTGVETQYF
TRBD1	TRBV4-3	.	TRBJ2-1	TGCGCCAGCAGCCAAGGGGACAGGTTATACAATGAGCAGTTCTTC	CASSQGDRLYNEQFF
TRBD1	TRBV7-9	.	TRBJ2-7	TGTGCCAGCAGCCAAACAGGGGTTGGGCAGTACTTC	CASSQTGVGQYF
.	TRBV5-1	.	TRBJ2-7	TGCGCCAGCAGCTTGGCTAGTGGGAGCCTTACCGAGCAGTACTTC	CASSLASGSLTEQYF
.	TRBV9	.	TRBJ2-2	TGTGCCAGCAGCGTTGCCAGGGCGGACACCGGGGAGCTGTTTTTT	CASSVARADTGELFF
TRBD1	TRBV6-5	.	TRBJ2-7	TGTGCCAGCAGTTCCGTCGTCACAGGGGCAACCGAGCAGTACTTC	CASSSVVTGATEQYF
.	TRBV7-9	.	TRBJ1-1	TGTGCCAGCAGCTTACAGGGAATGAACACTGAAGCTTTCTTT	CASSLQGMNTEAFF